This T cell receptor beta chain comes out of a study of response to subunit inactivated influenza vaccine. Study-wide points: Every seasonal influenza vaccination brings in few new T cells, the authors suggested.

Concerning this clonotype: The antigen remains unidentified.

Each CDR3 protein gets one entry after TCRdb re-called the RT-PCR reads with MiXCR. This table has roughly 520,000 distinct CDR3 sequences, about 25% appearing once. The V and J ends lost 5 bases and 7 bases respectively, with 15 bases between them. CDR1 and CDR2 (germline): MNHNS, SASEGT. CDR3 size: 13 residues. Source: CD4+ T cells sorted from PBMCs, taken about 5 days after vaccination. This chain uses TRBV6-1 with TRBJ2-7; no definite D call. The sequence was collected from a man aged 50 or older who received an inactivated influenza vaccine. CDR3 in DNA: TGTGCCAGCAGTACCAGCCCCCGGGTAGAGCAGTACTTC. This sequence encodes CASSTSPRVEQYF.